The 3 T cell receptor beta chains below were found in one sample sequenced in a study of cytomegalovirus exposure and HLA in healthy donors (dated by TCRdb to 2015 to 2018). The library came from the immunoSEQ multiplex PCR assay. For the multiplex PCR, a mixture combining 60 forward primers for TCR Vbeta segments and 13 reverse primers for TCR Jbeta segments was used. This is the immuneACCESS table as TCRdb keeps it, with only in-frame sequences that have V and J called. A part of the clones is gone; compared with another copy, unresolved V genes explain less than half, and the rest is unexplained. The sample table records about 150,000 clones; around 85% of these occur just once. 1% of the sample goes to the ten largest clones. Sequenced sample: PBMCs. The receptors stem from a boy aged 2 to 9 in good health and CMV-seronegative.

V gene TRBV15 combines with J gene TRBJ1-1; a possible D gene is TRBD1 (6 bases). The CDR3 has 14 residues. Germline V CDR1 and CDR2: LNHNV, YYDKDF (reference sequence). The ends were cut back, 6 bases at V and 5 bases at J, with 16 bases in the middle. The CDR3 region is CATRAQGGKTEAFF. The CDR3 bases are TGTGCCACCAGGGCACAGGGCGGTAAAACTGAAGCTTTCTTT.

The chain links TRBV9 to TRBJ2-3; unclear D gene. This CDR3 contains 15 residues. Germline V gives CDR1 SGDLS, CDR2 YYNGEE. V lost 0 bases and J lost 2, with 10 bases in between. The CDR3 reads CASSVDHIVTDTQYF. The CDR3 DNA is TGTGCCAGCAGCGTAGATCACATTGTCACAGATACGCAGTATTTT.

J is TRBJ2-7 and V is TRBV5-1; 10 bases are shared with TRBD2. The CDR3 contains 13 residues. Germline CDR1 and CDR2: SGHRS and YFSETQ. The V segment lost 5 bases and the J segment 3 bases; nucleotides outside the gene matches: 2. CDR3 region: CASSQREGYEQYF. CDR3 nucleotide sequence: TGCGCCAGCAGTCAGCGGGAGGGCTACGAGCAGTACTTC.